Described below is a single T cell receptor beta chain sequence and its context. Germline values: CDR1 KGHSH, CDR2 LQKENI. This CDR3 comprises 16 residues. V lost 0 bases and J 2 bases, leaving 11 bases between the germline ends. The data were obtained in a study of blood T cell repertoires in COVID-19. Whole-study context: Nucleic acid was either cDNA or gDNA, and it came from T cells, B-cell-depleted T cells, or PBMCs.

Here immunoSEQ multiplex PCR was the method, and the copy in TCRdb shows in-frame clones only, minus some. The sample yields around 99,000 clones, nearly 85% seen once. The sequencing sample was made of peripheral blood. The J gene is TRBJ1-3, the V gene TRBV18, with D possibly being TRBD1 (6 bases). The receptor was derived from a woman aged 50 to 65 with acute or convalescent COVID-19. CDR3 sequence reads: CASSPPAGAPGNTIYF. The CDR3 DNA follows: TGTGCCAGCTCACCACCGGCGGGGGCCCCTGGAAACACCATATATTTT.